This TCR beta chain appears in the sequencing data of a study of T cell responses to AZD1222 COVID-19 vaccine. Sequencing used immunoSEQ multiplex PCR; TCRdb keeps in-frame clones, though not all of them. The data contain 63,000 or so clones, 85% of them singletons. In germline, CDR1 is LNHNV, CDR2 YYDKDF (reference sequence). V dropped 8 bases and J dropped 2; count of bases not matched to a gene: 7. This CDR3 comprises 14 residues. V and J are TRBV15 and TRBJ2-5; 8 bases align to TRBD2. The receptor was derived from an adult in good health. The specimen comprised peripheral blood, sampled on day 0 of AZD1222 vaccination. The CDR3 loop is CATAQGLGQETQYF. CDR3 DNA sequence: TGTGCCACCGCTCAGGGACTAGGACAAGAGACCCAGTACTTC. Full variable domain (missing parts from reference TRBV15 and TRBJ2-5): DAMVIQNPRYQVTQFGKPVTLSCSQTLNHNVMYWYQQKSSQAPKLLFHYYDKDFNNEADTPDNFQSRRPNTSFCFLDIRSPGLGDTAMYLCATAQGLGQETQYFGPGTRLLVL.